The 17 T cell receptor beta chains below come from one sample, sequenced in a study of blood T cell repertoires in COVID-19. Clones were sequenced by immunoSEQ multiplex PCR, and TCRdb holds only the in-frame ones, with some missing. The sample has around 150,000 clones, about 86% seen once; the top ten hold roughly 8.2%. Sequenced input: peripheral blood. These receptor sequences come from a man in his sixties with acute or convalescent COVID-19.

The chain uses TRBV18 and TRBJ2-1; maybe TRBD2 (6 bases). Germline CDR1 and CDR2: KGHSH and LQKENI. Trimming removed 6 bases from V and 0 bases from J, with 15 bases in between. The CDR3 extends over 16 amino acids. CDR3 region: CASSRTSRSSYNEQFF. CDR3 DNA: TGTGCCAGCTCGAGAACTAGCAGGAGCTCCTACAATGAGCAGTTCTTC. Based on the CDR3 plus reference TRBV18 and TRBJ2-1, the full variable domain is NAGVMQNPRHLVRRRGQEARLRCSPMKGHSHVYWYRQLPEEGLKFMVYLQKENIIDESGMPKERFSAEFPKEGPSILRIQQVVRGDSAAYFCASSRTSRSSYNEQFFGPGTRLTVL.

This clone appeared a single time. V is TRBV28 and J is TRBJ2-2, with TRBD2 as a possible D gene (6 bases). In germline, CDR1 is MDHEN, CDR2 SYDVKM. This CDR3 comprises 15 residues. The V end was cut by 3 bases, the J end by 5 bases, with 13 bases between. CDR3 DNA sequence: TGTGCCAGCAGTTTGGTGACTAGTGATACCGGGGAGCTGTTTTTT. This translates into CASSLVTSDTGELFF.

The chain employs TRBV12-3 or TRBV12-4 and TRBJ2-2; TRBD2 might be the D (5 bases). Trimming pared 2 bases from V and 5 bases from J, leaving 6 bases between. The CDR3 is 13 residues long. The chain's CDR3 is CASSLWETGELFF. For the CDR3, the DNA is TGTGCCAGCAGTTTATGGGAGACCGGGGAGCTGTTTTTT.

This sequence joins TRBV10-3 and TRBJ1-1; D possibly corresponds to TRBD1 (5 bases). Deletions cut 6 bases from V and 4 bases from J, with 18 bases between. The CDR3 is made up of 15 amino acids. Germline CDR1 is ENHRY and CDR2 is SYGVKD. As DNA, the CDR3 is TGTGCCATCAGCGCCAGGGAGGCCATAAGCACTGAAGCTTTCTTT. Translating it yields CAISAREAISTEAFF.

The CDR3 sequence: CASSLLQFYGYTF. For the CDR3, the DNA is TGTGCCAGCAGTTTGTTACAGTTCTATGGCTACACCTTC. The V call is TRBV12-3 or TRBV12-4, the J call TRBJ1-2, with unresolved D. This CDR3 is 13 amino acids long. V dropped 3 bases and J dropped 4 bases, with 9 bases sitting between them.

V gene TRBV6-1 combines with J gene TRBJ1-1; D is perhaps TRBD1 (6 bases). The germline V and J ends were trimmed by 1 base and 1 base, with 10 bases remaining between them. The CDR3 contains 15 residues. Germline V gene sequence: CDR1 MNHNS, CDR2 SASEGT. CDR3 protein: CASSEGTAENTEAFF. The CDR3 DNA reads TGTGCCAGCAGTGAAGGGACAGCCGAGAACACTGAAGCTTTCTTT.

The gene calls are TRBV11-2 and TRBJ2-7; 8 bases align to TRBD2. Germline CDR1 is SGHAT and CDR2 is FQNNGV. V lost 6 bases to trimming and J lost 0 bases; unmatched junction nucleotides: 7. The CDR3 extends over 15 amino acids. CDR3 sequence reads: CASSFRREASYEQYF. In nucleotides, the CDR3 is TGTGCCAGCAGTTTCAGGCGGGAGGCCTCCTACGAGCAGTACTTC.

The chain joins TRBV18 to TRBJ2-2; 7 positions agree with TRBD1. The CDR3 length is 16 residues. J was trimmed by 3 bases and V by 2 bases; bases with no gene match: 6. CDR1 is KGHSH and CDR2 is LQKENI in the germline V gene. CDR3 in amino acids: CASSPNGQVDTGELFF. CDR3 in DNA: TGTGCCAGCTCACCAAATGGACAGGTTGACACCGGGGAGCTGTTTTTT.

The V call is TRBV2, the J call TRBJ2-2; 9 bases fit TRBD2. The CDR3 is 15 residues long. Looked up from germline, CDR1 is SNHLY and CDR2 is FYNNEI. The J segment lost 4 bases and the V segment lost 4 bases, leaving 4 bases of the junction unmatched. Here the CDR3 reads CASSATGLATGELFF. The CDR3 nucleotides read TGTGCCAGCAGTGCAACGGGACTAGCCACCGGGGAGCTGTTTTTT.

A few counts support this clone. The chain carries TRBV6-6 and TRBJ2-7, with TRBD1 matching over 10 bases. The germline V gene encodes CDR1 MNHNY and CDR2 SVGAGI (reference sequence). The CDR3 is made up of 15 amino acids. The ends lost 5 bases at V and 7 bases at J; junction bases unmatched: 11. As DNA, the CDR3 is TGTGCCAGCAGTCGACCGGGACAGGGGACTTTGGAGCAGTACTTC. Translated, it gives CASSRPGQGTLEQYF.

The J gene is TRBJ2-1, the V gene TRBV13, with 8 bases that match TRBD2. The ends lost 3 bases at V and 2 bases at J; junction bases unmatched: 6. CDR1 is PRHDT, CDR2 FYEKMQ, per germline (reference sequence). This CDR3 is 16 amino acids long. The CDR3 sequence: CASSFSRLATYNEQFF. Here the CDR3 DNA reads TGTGCCAGCAGCTTTTCCCGACTAGCGACCTACAATGAGCAGTTCTTC.

The chain uses TRBV27 and TRBJ2-7; 7 bases agree with TRBD1. Germline CDR1 and CDR2: MNHEY and SMNVEV (reference sequence). J was trimmed by 1 base and V by 7 bases; bases with no gene match: 7. The CDR3 sequence is 14 residues long. The CDR3 sequence: CASTSRQGSYEQYF. DNA of the CDR3: TGTGCCAGCACCTCCCGACAGGGATCCTACGAGCAGTACTTC.

The chain combines TRBV2 with TRBJ1-2, with 8 positions matching TRBD1. CDR1 SNHLY and CDR2 FYNNEI come from the germline V gene. This CDR3 comprises 15 residues. V was clipped by 1 base and J by 0 bases; unmatched bases: 1. This CDR3 is CASSEDRGANYGYTF. The CDR3 DNA reads as TGTGCCAGCAGTGAAGACAGGGGGGCTAACTATGGCTACACCTTC.

This clone was observed many times. This rearrangement joins TRBV6-5 to TRBJ2-1; 11 bases line up with TRBD2. V gave up 5 bases and J gave up 8 bases; unmatched junction bases: 8. The germline CDR1 and CDR2 sequences are MNHEY and SVGAGI. CDR3 length: 15 amino acids. CDR3 coding DNA: TGTGCCAGCAGTCGTTTAGCGGGAGGGCCGCATGAGCAGTTCTTC. It yields the protein CASSRLAGGPHEQFF.

The V call is TRBV2, the J call TRBJ2-2, with D maybe TRBD2 (6 bases). Germline CDR1 is SNHLY and CDR2 is FYNNEI. The CDR3 contains 14 residues. The V end was cut by 2 bases, the J end by 6 bases, with 10 bases between. The CDR3 DNA reads as TGTGCCAGCAGTGAATGGAGGGACGCCGGGGAGCTGTTTTTT. Translating it yields CASSEWRDAGELFF.

Comment on this clone: The sample contains more than one DNA sequence encoding this CDR3. The chain couples TRBV11-3 to TRBJ2-3; D is perhaps TRBD2 (5 bases). This CDR3 comprises 13 residues. Germline assignment: CDR1 SGHNT and CDR2 YENEEA. Trimming pared 5 bases from V and 4 bases from J, leaving 10 bases between. In DNA, the CDR3 is TGTGCCAGCAGCCTCGGAGGAGCAGATACGCAGTATTTT. This codes for CASSLGGADTQYF.

This clone was picked up a small number of times. This chain links TRBV6-4 with TRBJ2-1; 11 bases agree with TRBD1. V lost 2 bases, J lost 4 bases, and 4 bases stayed unmatched. CDR3 length: 16 residues. Germline V gene data show CDR1 as MRHNA and CDR2 as SNTAGT. The CDR3 loop is CASSDPDRGLYNEQFF. CDR3 DNA sequence: TGTGCCAGCAGTGACCCGGACAGGGGGCTTTACAATGAGCAGTTCTTC.